Each of the 23 T cell receptor beta chains below was sequenced from the same sample in a study of early T cells in non-severe SARS-CoV-2 infection (dated by TCRdb to about 2021). The receptor library was made with 5' RACE. Sequencing used a NextSeq 500. The raw public data were reprocessed by TCRdb itself: fastp quality trimming at Q25, MiXCR clonotype calling, in-frame beta chains only. Identical CDR3 protein sequences are pooled into one entry, listed with their most common genes and DNA. Counted in this sample were approximately 58,000 distinct CDR3 sequences; around 10% of them appeared once. The top ten clonotypes cover approximately 2.5% of the sample. The sequences come from whole blood, collected at baseline. The receptor source for this set is an adult who was a healthcare worker with PCR-confirmed SARS-CoV-2 infection or an uninfected control (not recorded which).

In its sample, this clonotype was seen many times. This rearrangement joins TRBV7-6 to TRBJ1-1, with a possible D match to TRBD1 (5 bases). Looked up from germline, CDR1 is SGHVS and CDR2 is FNYEAQ. This CDR3 has 16 residues. Between the trimmed V and J ends, which lost 4 bases and 0 bases, there was a span of 15 bases. The CDR3 region is CASSSNSGTVNTEAFF. CDR3 in DNA: TGTGCCAGCAGCTCCAATTCAGGGACGGTGAACACTGAAGCTTTCTTT.

This clonotype was seen a handful of times. The chain couples TRBV11-2 to TRBJ1-1; D may be TRBD1 (6 bases). The CDR3 runs to 15 residues. Germline lookup yields CDR1 SGHAT and CDR2 FQNNGV. V lost 0 bases and J 0 bases, leaving 8 bases between the germline ends. CDR3: CASSLDTGMNTEAFF. CDR3 nucleotides: TGTGCCAGCAGCTTAGACACAGGGATGAACACTGAAGCTTTCTTT. Variable domain in full (rest from reference TRBV11-2 and TRBJ1-1): EAGVAQSPRYKIIEKRQSVAFWCNPISGHATLYWYQQILGQGPKLLIQFQNNGVVDDSQLPKDRFSAERLKGVDSTLKIQPAKLEDSAVYLCASSLDTGMNTEAFFGQGTRLTVV.

There are a few counts of this clonotype. The chain recombines TRBV28 with TRBJ1-4, with 10 bases matching TRBD1. This CDR3 spans 14 amino acids. Germline V CDR1 and CDR2: MDHEN, SYDVKM. Trimming cost V 6 bases and J 10 bases; bases outside gene matches: 8. The CDR3 loop is CASSPGQGDRKLFF. CDR3 sequence (DNA): TGTGCCAGCAGCCCCGGACAGGGGGATAGAAAACTGTTTTTT.

This clonotype was counted a few times. The V and J genes are TRBV19 and TRBJ2-2, with D possibly TRBD2 on 5 matching bases. CDR3 size: 15 residues. Trimming stripped 5 bases from V and 2 bases from J, with 12 bases between. Germline CDR1 LNHDA, CDR2 SQIVND (reference sequence). This chain's CDR3 is CASSVGVLNTGELFF. Written as DNA, the CDR3 is TGTGCCAGTAGTGTCGGGGTTTTAAACACCGGGGAGCTGTTTTTT.

The chain recombines TRBV12-3 or TRBV12-4 with TRBJ2-7; 8 nucleotides match TRBD1. Losses at the gene ends were 1 base for V and 7 bases for J; bases not matched to a gene: 9. CDR3 size: 15 residues. CDR3 nucleotide sequence: TGTGCCAGCAGTTTAGTACAGGGGGGCCTTGAGGAGCAGTACTTC. Translating it yields CASSLVQGGLEEQYF.

V usage is TRBV5-8 and J usage is TRBJ2-7; D call uncertain. The V and J ends lost 0 bases and 0 bases respectively, with 7 bases between them. This CDR3 region has 14 residues. Germline lookup yields CDR1 SGHTS and CDR2 YDEGEE. CDR3 sequence reads: CASSLERSSYEQYF. CDR3 bases: TGTGCCAGCAGCTTGGAGAGAAGCTCCTACGAGCAGTACTTC.

The rearrangement joins TRBV6-2 or TRBV6-3 to TRBJ2-1, with TRBD1 matching 9 bases. Per germline, CDR1 MNHEY and CDR2 SVGEGT. V dropped 3 bases and J dropped 6; count of bases not matched to a gene: 3. The CDR3 contains 14 residues. CDR3 loop: CASSYGTGFNEQFF. The CDR3 nucleotides are TGTGCCAGCAGTTATGGGACAGGGTTCAATGAGCAGTTCTTC.

This clonotype was counted a few times. The rearrangement joins TRBV7-2 to TRBJ2-3; 8 bases line up with TRBD2. The CDR3 length is 16 residues. With V trimmed by 4 bases and J by 0 bases, 6 bases remained unmatched. Germline CDR1 and CDR2: SGHTA and FQGNSA. CDR3 loop: CASSSGVAGSTDTQYF. The CDR3 nucleotides are TGTGCCAGCAGCTCCGGGGTAGCGGGAAGCACAGATACGCAGTATTTT.

The chain combines TRBV11-2 with TRBJ2-7, with D perhaps TRBD1 (6 bases). Trimming took off 0 bases at V and 7 bases at J, with 16 bases between the two ends. CDR1 and CDR2 (germline): SGHAT, FQNNGV. The CDR3 runs to 15 residues. The chain's CDR3 is CASSLDPDRRMEQYF. The CDR3 nucleotides are TGTGCCAGCAGCTTAGATCCTGACAGGAGGATGGAGCAGTACTTC.

This rearrangement joins TRBV6-5 to TRBJ2-1, with 7 bases aligning to TRBD2. The V gene end was trimmed by 0 bases and the J gene end by 3 bases; junction bases not matched to a gene: 8. Germline assignment: CDR1 MNHEY and CDR2 SVGAGI. The CDR3 runs to 17 residues. CDR3 sequence reads: CASSYSSASGNYNEQFF. The CDR3 nucleotides read TGTGCCAGCAGTTACTCTTCCGCTAGCGGAAACTACAATGAGCAGTTCTTC.

On this clonotype: This may come from a read error, since a much larger clone is one base off. V is TRBV11-1 and J is TRBJ2-1, with TRBD2 matching 9 bases. The V gene's germline CDR1 is SGHAT and CDR2 FQDESV (reference sequence). The length of the CDR3 is 17 residues. The CDR3 coding sequence is TGTGCCAGCAGATGGACTGTAGCGGGAGCAGCCTACAATGATCAGTTCTTC. This codes for CASRWTVAGAAYNDQFF.

V and J are TRBV12-3 or TRBV12-4 and TRBJ2-1; the match to TRBD2 covers 12 bases. V shed 0 bases, J shed 5 bases, and the junction held 5 bases outside the gene matches. The CDR3 consists of 17 residues. The DNA for the CDR3 is TGTGCCAGCAGTTTAGCCAGGGGACTAGCGGGTGACAATGAGCAGTTCTTC. It codes for CASSLARGLAGDNEQFF.

The rearrangement joins TRBV7-2 to TRBJ2-5; 7 nucleotides align to TRBD1. Germline V gene lookup returns CDR1 SGHTA and CDR2 FQGNSA. With 3 bases clipped from V and 1 base from J, the junction kept 2 bases outside the gene matches. The length of the CDR3 is 14 residues. The CDR3, as DNA: TGTGCCAGCAGCTTCGGACAGGCCCAAGAGACCCAGTACTTC. It yields the protein CASSFGQAQETQYF.

The genes are TRBV3-1 and TRBJ2-1; tentative D call: TRBD2 (6 bases). In germline, CDR1 is LGHDT, CDR2 YNNKEL (reference sequence). There are 15 residues in the CDR3. V lost 1 base and J 12 bases, leaving 19 bases between the germline ends. CDR3 in amino acids: CASSQGGWRDKGQFF. CDR3 DNA sequence: TGTGCCAGCAGCCAAGGGGGTTGGAGGGATAAAGGGCAGTTCTTC.

The V and J genes are TRBV19 and TRBJ1-5; TRBD1 might be the D (6 bases). The CDR3 is made up of 15 amino acids. The germline V and J ends were trimmed by 2 bases and 4 bases, with 12 bases remaining between them. Germline values: CDR1 LNHDA, CDR2 SQIVND (reference sequence). CDR3 DNA sequence: TGTGCCAGTAGTATAAGGACAGCGCTGAATCAGCCCCAGCATTTT. It specifies CASSIRTALNQPQHF.

The chain couples TRBV14 to TRBJ1-6, with D maybe TRBD1 (5 bases). Deletions cut 4 bases from V and 6 bases from J, with 13 bases between. CDR1 and CDR2 from the germline V gene are SGHDN and FVKESK. The length of the CDR3 is 15 residues. The CDR3 nucleotides read TGTGCCAGCAGCCTAACATGGGGCTTTAATTCACCCCTCCACTTT. Protein product: CASSLTWGFNSPLHF. The complete variable domain, with remaining parts taken from reference TRBV14 and TRBJ1-6, reads EAGVTQFPSHSVIEKGQTVTLRCDPISGHDNLYWYRRVMGKEIKFLLHFVKESKQDESGMPNNRFLAERTGGTYSTLKVQPAELEDSGVYFCASSLTWGFNSPLHFGNGTRLTVT.

This chain joins TRBV28 and TRBJ1-5; no clear D. The CDR3 contains 12 residues. CDR1 MDHEN and CDR2 SYDVKM come from the germline V gene. V was clipped by 7 bases and J by 0 bases, with 4 bases between them. The CDR3 spells CASKISNQPQHF. In DNA, the CDR3 is TGTGCCAGCAAAATTAGCAATCAGCCCCAGCATTTT.

The V and J genes are TRBV28 and TRBJ2-5; 7 bases align to TRBD1. V lost 4 bases and J lost 4; bases outside the gene matches: 6. Germline V gene data show CDR1 as MDHEN and CDR2 as SYDVKM. The CDR3 extends over 14 amino acids. The CDR3 nucleotides are TGTGCCAGCAGTTACCGTCAGGGGGTAGAGACCCAGTACTTC. This sequence encodes CASSYRQGVETQYF.

The chain combines TRBV9 with TRBJ2-7; 10 bases fit TRBD2. With 0 bases clipped from V and 2 bases from J, the junction kept 2 bases outside the gene matches. Looked up from germline, CDR1 is SGDLS and CDR2 is YYNGEE. The CDR3 runs 15 residues. CDR3 nucleotide sequence: TGTGCCAGCAGCGTAGCTAGCGGGGGTGCCTACGAGCAGTACTTC. It translates to CASSVASGGAYEQYF.

This clonotype was detected only a few times. The V and J genes are TRBV5-1 and TRBJ2-3, with 10 bases that match TRBD1. The germline V gene has CDR1 SGHRS and CDR2 YFSETQ. The J segment lost 5 bases and the V segment lost 4 bases, leaving 4 bases of the junction unmatched. CDR3 size: 14 residues. This CDR3 reads CASSLGQGGDTQYF. CDR3 nucleotides: TGCGCCAGCAGCCTCGGACAGGGGGGAGATACGCAGTATTTT.

In this sample, this clonotype turned up a few times. The rearrangement joins TRBV19 to TRBJ2-7, with 10 bases fitting TRBD2. After removal of 5 bases from V and 0 bases from J, the junction contained 4 bases not matched to a gene. CDR3 size: 15 residues. Germline V gene sequence: CDR1 LNHDA, CDR2 SQIVND (reference sequence). CDR3 nucleotides: TGTGCCAGTAGTCTATCTAGCGGGAGCTCCTACGAGCAGTACTTC. It codes for CASSLSSGSSYEQYF.

This clonotype appeared many times. This chain links TRBV3-1 with TRBJ1-1; 12 bases are a match to TRBD1. Germline values: CDR1 LGHDT, CDR2 YNNKEL (reference sequence). The CDR3 has 17 amino acids. The ends lost 5 bases at V and 10 bases at J; junction bases unmatched: 17. CDR3 protein: CASSSRASGDRGPGAFF. The DNA for the CDR3 is TGTGCCAGCAGCTCCCGTGCGTCTGGGGACAGGGGGCCTGGAGCTTTCTTT.

This chain uses TRBV29-1 with TRBJ2-2, with TRBD1 matching 9 bases. The germline CDR1 and CDR2 sequences are SQVTM and ANQGSEA. V dropped 6 bases and J dropped 5; count of bases not matched to a gene: 10. This CDR3 region has 15 residues. CDR3 nucleotides: TGCAGCGTCGGGCGGACGACAGGGGGTACCGGGGAGCTGTTTTTT. Protein: CSVGRTTGGTGELFF.